This T cell receptor beta chain was profiled in a study of memory CD4+ T cells and cytomegalovirus serostatus (dated by TCRdb to between 2018 and 2021). For the wider study: A total of roughly 35 healthy Belgian adults, of whom 9 were CMV seropositive and roughly 24 were CMV seronegative, were included in the cohort. To replicate a published TCR-based CMV serostatus classifier, the study sequenced CD4+ memory TCRbeta repertoires from a Belgian cohort whose cytomegalovirus serostatus was known. Beyond this particular receptor, the publication reports: The original-framework classifier achieved a median bootstrapped AUC of approximately 0.95 with a 95% CI of 0.76-1.00 on the Belgian cohort. CMV serostatus prediction reached a median bootstrapped AUC of about 0.96 with the original framework and about 0.93 with a US-trained random forest. Only CD4+CD45RO+ memory cells were sequenced, in contrast to the original study, which included naive and memory CD4+ and CD8+ populations. Among the 150 to 200 previously reported CMV-associated TCRbeta sequences, some 69 showed up in the CD4+ memory repertoires, with each one found in between one and five individuals. Results were interpreted as suggesting that the CMV-associated TCR signature is largely present in the CD4+ memory repertoire.

A FACSAria II was used to sort memory CD4+ T cells, defined as single viable CD3+CD4+CD8-CD45RO+ cells. CMV serostatus was assessed using a Roche Elecsys assay, by which serum IgG against CMV pp150, pp28, p38 and p52 was detected. After the samples were thawed, total CD4+ T cells were enriched through positive selection using CD4 magnetic microbeads. Samples originated from another study that specifically interrogated the CD4+ T cell memory repertoire. Peripheral blood mononuclear cells were isolated and cryopreserved following standard operating procedures; serum was stored at -80 °C. The staining used CD3-PerCP (BW264/56), CD4-APC (RPA-T4), CD45RO-PE (UCHT1) and CD8-Pacific Orange (3B5) antibodies, and Sytox blue was used to exclude non-viable cells. V loses 2 bases of germline sequence and J loses 5 bases, and the interval between the two ends is 16 bases. For CDR1 and CDR2, the germline V gene lists MNHNS and SASEGT. The CDR3 numbers 16 residues from cysteine through phenylalanine. Of the read, only the CDR3 DNA is kept; its 48 bases are in frame from base 1.

The Quick-DNA Microprep Kit was used to extract genomic DNA from the sorted cells. TCRbeta DNA was amplified with the immunoSEQ hsTCRbeta kit following the manufacturer's protocol. TCRbeta libraries were sequenced on an Illumina MiSeq instrument. Per the source publication's procedure: After out-of-frame sequences were removed, 2 million to 2.5 million distinct TCRbeta sequences remained, averaging about 61,000 per individual. Each individual was scored by the count of 150 to 200 previously reported CMV-associated TCRbeta sequences and the total productive distinct TCRbeta count. A beta-binomial model was reimplemented in Python, and scikit-learn random forests with default parameters were trained on US cohort data. Classifier performance on the Belgian cohort was reported as the median AUC with percentile confidence intervals calculated over 10,000 bootstrap iterations. TCRdb obtained this table from immuneACCESS and retained in-frame rearrangements with V and J assigned. These tables miss some clones; where compared with another copy, unresolved V genes account for less than half of the shortfall, and the remainder is unexplained. V and J calls and clone size follow that table, whereas D and trimming were derived from the DNA. In all, the sample holds 85,000 to 100,000 clones, and 80% of those were seen once. The top ten clones comprise about 3.5% of the sample.

Concerning this clone itself: Its antigen remains undetermined. No much larger clonotype is one base removed from it; base qualities were not supplied.

The rearranged segments are TRBV6-1 and TRBJ1-5, with the D gene not clear enough to name. This TCR was sampled from an adult in good health and CMV-seropositive. The sequenced sample was memory CD4+ T cells from blood. CDR3 loop: CASSERGDRTDQPQHF. The sequenced DNA: TGTGCCAGCAGTGAACGCGGGGATAGGACTGATCAGCCCCAGCATTTT.